The 20 T cell receptor beta chains listed next were all sequenced from one sample in a study of read filtering for tumor transcriptome and immune sequencing. The library was built from around 0.4 ug RNA with molecular barcoded adaptors for alpha/delta and beta/gamma chains. TCRdb processed the reads anew with MiXCR; each CDR3 protein has one entry. The data show more than 100,000 distinct CDR3 sequences, roughly 13% seen once. The material sequenced was a population of CD138-negative cells sorted from bone marrow. These receptors all come from a donor at least 40 years old with multiple myeloma.

Worth noting for this clonotype: A much bigger clone sits one base away, suggesting this may be a read error. The chain employs TRBV5-1 and TRBJ1-1; D might be TRBD1 (5 bases). Germline values: CDR1 SGHRS, CDR2 YFSETQ. The CDR3 sequence is 14 residues long. V was pared by 7 bases and J by 3 bases, with 16 bases between. CDR3 loop: CASLRDQPDTEAFF. In nucleotides, the CDR3 is TGCGCCAGCCTCAGGGACCAACCGGACACTGAAGCTTTCTTT.

In its sample, this clonotype was seen many times. V usage is TRBV20-1 and J usage is TRBJ2-2, with a weak D call TRBD1 (6 bases). CDR1 DFQATT and CDR2 SNEGSKA come from the germline V gene (reference sequence). There are 12 residues in the CDR3. Trimming took 6 bases from V and 7 from J, leaving 12 bases between them. CDR3 coding DNA: TGCAGTGCCACCAGGGACATCGGGGAGCTGTTTTTT. This translates into CSATRDIGELFF.

This clonotype occurred many times. The gene calls are TRBV7-2 and TRBJ2-1, with D possibly matching TRBD2 (5 bases). The germline V gene has CDR1 SGHTA and CDR2 FQGNSA. Trimming cost V 7 bases and J 10 bases, with 17 bases left between them. The CDR3 extends over 13 amino acids. The CDR3 reads CASTFPPREEQFF. DNA for the CDR3: TGTGCCAGCACCTTCCCTCCCCGGGAAGAGCAGTTCTTC.

This clonotype was detected ten times or more. V gene TRBV3-1 combines with J gene TRBJ1-5; D gene unclear. The germline gives CDR1 LGHDT, CDR2 YNNKEL (reference sequence). The CDR3 is 12 amino acids. V lost 3 bases, J lost 7 bases, and 7 bases lay in between. The CDR3: CASSQHGQPQHF. The CDR3 nucleotides read TGTGCCAGCAGCCAGCATGGCCAGCCCCAGCATTTT. Looking up the rest from reference TRBV3-1 and TRBJ1-5 gives the full variable domain: DTAVSQTPKYLVTQMGNDKSIKCEQNLGHDTMYWYKQDSKKFLKIMFSYNNKELIINETVPNRFSPKSPDKAHLNLHINSLELGDSAVYFCASSQHGQPQHFGDGTRLSIL.

This clonotype was counted many times. The V and J genes are TRBV30 and TRBJ2-1; TRBD2 matches 11 bases. CDR3 length equals 13 residues. Germline values: CDR1 GTSNPN, CDR2 SVGIG (reference sequence). V trimming: 5 bases; J trimming: 9 bases; junction bases outside the gene matches: 6. CDR3 sequence: CAWSTSGAVEQFF. The DNA of the CDR3 is TGTGCCTGGTCGACTAGCGGGGCCGTTGAGCAGTTCTTC.

This clonotype has at least ten counts. J is TRBJ2-7 and V is TRBV12-3 or TRBV12-4, with D unclear. Trimming took 5 bases from V and 11 from J, leaving 16 bases between them. CDR3 length: 12 amino acids. The CDR3 loop reads CASSPAWGGEYF. In DNA form, the CDR3 reads TGTGCCAGCAGTCCCGCCTGGGGTGGGGAGTACTTC.

The table lists this clonotype with many counts. J is TRBJ2-3 and V is TRBV24-1, with no clear D. This CDR3 is 15 amino acids long. Looked up from germline, CDR1 is KGHDR and CDR2 is SFDVKD. Trimming pared 1 base from V and 2 bases from J, leaving 9 bases between. CDR3 coding DNA: TGTGCCACCAGTGATTTTCTCACTTTCACAGATACGCAGTATTTT. It yields the protein CATSDFLTFTDTQYF.

V and J are TRBV2 and TRBJ2-3; 7 nucleotides match TRBD2. The germline V gene has CDR1 SNHLY and CDR2 FYNNEI. The CDR3 is made up of 14 amino acids. V dropped 11 bases and J dropped 5; count of bases not matched to a gene: 13. The CDR3, as DNA: TGTGCCTCCCAAAAGAGCGGGGTGGAAGATACGCAGTATTTT. Amino acid sequence: CASQKSGVEDTQYF. The whole variable domain, remainder taken from reference TRBV2 and TRBJ2-3, is EPEVTQTPSHQVTQMGQEVILRCVPISNHLYFYWYRQILGQKVEFLVSFYNNEISEKSEIFDDQFSVERPDGSNFTLKIRSTKLEDSAMYFCASQKSGVEDTQYFGPGTRLTVL.

The table lists this clonotype with many counts. The chain has TRBV20-1 and TRBJ2-7, with D possibly being TRBD1 (5 bases). Germline CDR1 DFQATT, CDR2 SNEGSKA (reference sequence). This CDR3 contains 14 residues. The germline V and J ends were trimmed by 0 bases and 2 bases, with 11 bases remaining between them. CDR3 DNA sequence: TGCAGTGCTAGAGATCCCACAGGAACCTACGAGCAGTACTTC. Translated, it gives CSARDPTGTYEQYF.

With respect to this clonotype: Relative to the germline gene, one junction end is altered; a read error may explain this. This chain uses TRBV12-3 or TRBV12-4 with TRBJ1-5, with 10 bases identical to TRBD1. This CDR3 contains 17 residues. CDR3 loop: CASSSRDRGRGNRPQHF. CDR3 DNA sequence: TGTGCCAGCAGTTCCCGGGACAGGGGACGGGGCAATCGGCCCCAGCATTTT.

With regard to this clonotype: A junction boundary mismatches the germline segment, possibly from a read error. The CDR3 nucleotides read TGTGCCAGCAGCCGGACAGGGGCCAATCAGCCCCAGCATTTC. It yields the protein CASSRTGANQPQHF. The chain has TRBV11-2 and TRBJ1-5, with 9 bases lining up with TRBD1. CDR1 and CDR2 (germline): SGHAT, FQNNGV. This CDR3 spans 14 amino acids.

This clonotype was recorded many times. V gene TRBV5-1 combines with J gene TRBJ1-1, with D possibly TRBD1 on 5 matching bases. The CDR3 runs to 14 residues. Germline lookup yields CDR1 SGHRS and CDR2 YFSETQ. V was pared by 0 bases and J by 4 bases, with 10 bases between. The CDR3 bases are TGCGCCAGCAGCTTGGCCGGTGGGGGCACTGAAGCTTTCTTT. This codes for CASSLAGGGTEAFF.

About this clonotype itself: This may come from a read error, since a much larger clone is one base off. J is TRBJ1-5 and V is TRBV30; D ambiguous. Per germline, CDR1 GTSNPN and CDR2 SVGIG (reference sequence). The CDR3 runs to 14 residues. Trimming took 0 bases from V and 4 from J, leaving 10 bases between them. The CDR3 DNA reads TGTGCCTGGAGTGTACGTGGTGTTAATCAGCCCCAGCATTTT. It yields the protein CAWSVRGVNQPQHF.

The sample holds many counts of this clonotype. This chain connects TRBV5-6 to TRBJ1-2; D is unclear. V lost 2 bases, J lost 4 bases, and 18 bases lay in between. Germline lookup yields CDR1 SGHDT and CDR2 YYEEEE. The CDR3 has 16 residues. This CDR3 is CASSFRDWIDSYGYTF. Here the CDR3 DNA reads TGTGCCAGCAGCTTTAGAGACTGGATTGATAGCTATGGCTACACCTTC.

This clonotype was picked up a small number of times. V and J are TRBV28 and TRBJ1-6, with D perhaps TRBD1 (5 bases). With 2 bases removed from V and 7 bases from J, the gap between germline ends came to 9 bases. Germline V gene sequence: CDR1 MDHEN, CDR2 SYDVKM. The CDR3 is 14 residues long. The CDR3, as DNA: TGTGCCAGCAGTTTACCCAGGGTGAATTCACCCCTCCACTTT. It yields the protein CASSLPRVNSPLHF.

A few counts support this clonotype. The chain is built from TRBV5-1 and TRBJ2-4; no clear D gene. V lost 4 bases and J 10 bases, leaving 18 bases between the germline ends. CDR1 is SGHRS, CDR2 YFSETQ, per germline. The CDR3 covers 14 residues. This CDR3 is CASSLRAATGIQYF. In DNA, the CDR3 is TGCGCCAGCAGCCTTAGGGCCGCGACTGGGATTCAGTACTTC.

This clonotype was counted ten times or more. The chain recombines TRBV6-5 with TRBJ2-7; tentative D call: TRBD1 (5 bases). V lost 7 bases, J lost 1 base, and 11 bases lay in between. The CDR3 has 13 residues. Germline CDR1 reads MNHEY; CDR2 reads SVGAGI. The CDR3 protein is CASTPPGSYEQYF. For the CDR3, the DNA is TGTGCCAGCACCCCCCCAGGGTCCTACGAGCAGTACTTC.

Comments on this clonotype: A much larger clone lies a single base off, so this may be a read error. The conserved closing phenylalanine or tryptophan is absent in this CDR3, likely reflecting a read error. The chain couples TRBV4-1 to TRBJ2-5; 7 bases are a match to TRBD1. The J segment lost 4 bases and the V segment lost 3 bases, leaving 11 bases of the junction unmatched. The CDR3 extends over 16 amino acids. CDR1 is MGHRA and CDR2 is YSYEKL in the germline V gene. The CDR3 is CASSQTPGQPGETQYL. The DNA for the CDR3 is TGCGCCAGCAGCCAGACCCCGGGACAGCCAGGAGAGACCCAGTACCTC.

Comments on this clonotype: A much larger clone lies one base from this, so it may be a read error. The V gene is TRBV5-1, the J gene TRBJ2-5, with D hard to call. Trimming pared 3 bases from V and 1 base from J, leaving 13 bases between. This CDR3 has 15 amino acids. CDR1 and CDR2 from the germline V gene are SGHRS and YFSETQ. The CDR3 DNA is TGCGCCAGCAGCTCAAGCAGGAGTGGCCAAGAGACCCAGTACTTC. Amino acid sequence: CASSSSRSGQETQYF.

The table lists this clonotype with many counts. The rearrangement uses TRBV20-1 and TRBJ1-5; D perhaps matches TRBD1 (5 bases). Germline-derived CDR1 and CDR2 are DFQATT and SNEGSKA (reference sequence). V was cut by 3 bases and J by 7 bases, with 10 bases left in between. CDR3 length equals 12 residues. CDR3 sequence reads: CSASPGDQPQHF. The CDR3 DNA sequence: TGCAGTGCTAGCCCGGGGGACCAGCCCCAGCATTTT.